This entry is about one TCR beta chain. In the original processing: Counts of nucleated cells, estimated from reference gene primer amplification, were obtained. Here immunoSEQ multiplex PCR was the method, and the copy in TCRdb shows in-frame clones only, minus some. That table is the source of V, J and clone size, and D and trimming were worked out from the DNA. The sample includes about 210,000 clones, about nine tenths seen only once; the top ten take roughly 1.2%. Assignments of participants to cohorts depended upon their own reported clinical history. Cohort 3 donors were reported recovered after two negative PCRs, clearance, or symptom resolution. This specimen belongs to a study of blood T cell repertoires in COVID-19. Study at large: T cells, B-cell-depleted T cells, or PBMCs provided the cDNA or gDNA that served as material.

This CDR3 has 15 residues. Germline loops: CDR1 MNHEY, CDR2 SVGAGI. The V gene end was trimmed by 6 bases and the J gene end by 2 bases; junction bases not matched to a gene: 9. What was sequenced was PBMCs or T cells enriched from blood (not recorded which). The origin of this receptor is a man aged 30 to 39 who had recovered from COVID-19. The V gene is TRBV6-5, the J gene TRBJ1-2, with 7 bases that match TRBD1. CDR3 bases: TGTGCCAGCAGGGGAGCCTGGGACAGCAACTATGGCTACACCTTC. Its protein product is CASRGAWDSNYGYTF.